The 29 T cell receptor beta chains below come from one sample, sequenced in a study of glioma-infiltrating T cells (dated by TCRdb to between 2015 and 2016). The listed sequencing device is Illumina MiSeq. TCR alpha and beta CDR3 regions were amplified with the iRepertoire nested amplicon-rescue multiplex PCR (arm-PCR) platform from RNA. The public reads were reprocessed in TCRdb via fastp at Q25 and MiXCR, keeping in-frame beta chains. Here each entry gathers all rows of one CDR3 protein and keeps the most common genes and DNA. For this sample the table gives 300,000 to 450,000 distinct CDR3 sequences, of which approximately 42% were detected only once. More than 10% of the sample rests with the top ten. The specimen was glioma tissue, nonneoplastic brain tissue, or PBMCs (not recorded which). Receptors originate from a human donor with low-grade glioma or glioblastoma, undergoing nonglioma brain surgery, or in good health (not recorded which).

This clonotype appeared a few times. The chain joins TRBV7-2 to TRBJ2-7; the match to TRBD2 covers 8 bases. In germline, CDR1 is SGHTA, CDR2 FQGNSA. The CDR3 is 14 residues long. Losses at the gene ends were 7 bases for V and 6 bases for J; bases not matched to a gene: 11. CDR3 residues: CASTIPGGSSEQYF. DNA for the CDR3: TGTGCCAGCACCATACCGGGGGGGTCGAGCGAGCAGTACTTC.

This rearrangement joins TRBV19 to TRBJ2-1; tentative D call: TRBD2 (6 bases). V was shortened by 9 bases and J by 6 bases, with 18 bases between the two germline ends. The CDR3 loop spans 14 amino acids. Per the germline V gene, CDR1 is LNHDA and CDR2 is SQIVND (reference sequence). CDR3 residues: CASNRDGRPNEQFF. In DNA, the CDR3 is TGTGCCAGCAACCGGGACGGGAGACCCAATGAGCAGTTCTTC. The full variable domain, with the rest looked up from reference TRBV19 and TRBJ2-1, is DGGITQSPKYLFRKEGQNVTLSCEQNLNHDAMYWYRQDPGQGLRLIYYSQIVNDFQKGDIAEGYSVSREKKESFPLTVTSAQKNPTAFYLCASNRDGRPNEQFFGPGTRLTVL.

This clonotype was seen more than once but under ten times. The chain employs TRBV12-3 or TRBV12-4 and TRBJ2-7; no definite D call. The CDR3 length is 13 residues. Trimming removed 3 bases from V and 6 bases from J, with 12 bases in between. This CDR3 reads CASSFERVGEQYF. CDR3 in DNA: TGTGCCAGCAGTTTTGAACGCGTCGGCGAGCAGTACTTC.

The chain has TRBV7-2 and TRBJ2-2; no definite D call. CDR1 and CDR2 (germline): SGHTA, FQGNSA. Trimming cost V 5 bases and J 6 bases, with 16 bases left between them. The CDR3 contains 15 residues. This chain's CDR3 is CASSPGTSTPGELFF. The CDR3 DNA sequence: TGTGCCAGCAGCCCAGGAACTTCCACCCCCGGGGAGCTGTTTTTT. Together with reference TRBV7-2 and TRBJ2-2, the CDR3 gives the full variable domain: GAGVSQSPSNKVTEKGKDVELRCDPISGHTALYWYRQSLGQGLEFLIYFQGNSAPDKSGLPSDRFSAERTGGSVSTLTIQRTQQEDSAVYLCASSPGTSTPGELFFGEGSRLTVL.

This chain joins TRBV7-9 and TRBJ2-7, with D maybe TRBD2 (6 bases). This CDR3 has 15 amino acids. V lost 0 bases, J lost 4 bases, and 13 bases lay in between. Per the germline V gene, CDR1 is SEHNR and CDR2 is FQNEAQ (reference sequence). The DNA of the CDR3 is TGTGCCAGCAGCTTAGCCGGGACGGGACTTTACGAGCAGTACTTC. Its protein product is CASSLAGTGLYEQYF.

This clonotype was observed a few times. The V call is TRBV20-1, the J call TRBJ2-2, with TRBD2 identical over 10 bases. J gave up 6 bases and V 1 base, and 8 bases lay outside the gene matches. Germline CDR1 is DFQATT and CDR2 is SNEGSKA (reference sequence). The CDR3 is 16 amino acids. CDR3 in amino acids: CSARAGLAGAAGELFF. The CDR3 DNA follows: TGCAGTGCTAGAGCAGGTCTAGCGGGAGCGGCCGGGGAGCTGTTTTTT.

This clonotype was counted a few times. The gene calls are TRBV28 and TRBJ2-1; tentatively, D is TRBD1 (6 bases). Looked up from germline, CDR1 is MDHEN and CDR2 is SYDVKM. This CDR3 is 14 amino acids long. Trimming removed 6 bases from V and 6 bases from J, with 15 bases in between. CDR3 bases: TGTGCCAGCAGATCGGGACAAAACTTCAATGAGCAGTTCTTC. Translating it yields CASRSGQNFNEQFF.

On this clonotype: This could be a read error, since a much larger clone is one nucleotide away. CDR3 sequence reads: CASRVLAGGSNTGELLF. CDR3 in DNA: TGTGCCAGCAGAGTGCTAGCGGGAGGTTCGAACACCGGGGAGCTGCTTTTT. V usage is TRBV10-3 and J usage is TRBJ2-2; 11 bases align to TRBD2. The CDR3 runs to 17 residues. CDR1 is ENHRY and CDR2 is SYGVKD in the germline V gene.

This clonotype was found many times. This chain links TRBV28 with TRBJ1-5; possible D gene TRBD1, 6 bases. CDR3 length equals 12 residues. Trimming shortened V by 5 bases and J by 6 bases, and 8 bases separated the two germline ends. Germline lookup yields CDR1 MDHEN and CDR2 SYDVKM. Here the CDR3 reads CASSQQGQPQHF. CDR3 nucleotides: TGTGCCAGCAGTCAACAGGGTCAGCCCCAGCATTTT.

This chain uses TRBV7-2 with TRBJ2-7, with D perhaps matching TRBD1 (5 bases). Germline V gene data show CDR1 as SGHTA and CDR2 as FQGNSA. This CDR3 region has 15 residues. The V end was cut by 1 base, the J end by 3 bases, with 13 bases between. The CDR3 spells CASSLVMGQSYEQYF. Written as DNA, the CDR3 is TGTGCCAGCAGCTTAGTTATGGGGCAGAGCTACGAGCAGTACTTC.

This clonotype has more than one count but fewer than ten. V and J are TRBV6-1 and TRBJ2-5, with 12 bases aligning to TRBD2. The CDR3 covers 18 residues. Germline V CDR1 and CDR2: MNHNS, SASEGT. V lost 7 bases to trimming and J lost 4 bases; unmatched junction nucleotides: 16. In DNA form, the CDR3 reads TGTGCCAGCAAAGGGACTAGCGGGCTGTTAGGCGTTAGAGAGACCCAGTACTTC. Residues: CASKGTSGLLGVRETQYF.

This clonotype appeared a single time. This clone may be a read error of a much larger clone one base away. V gene TRBV6-1 combines with J gene TRBJ1-2, with D maybe TRBD1 (5 bases). The germline V gene has CDR1 MNHNS and CDR2 SASEGT. V gave up 1 base and J gave up 10 bases, with 10 bases separating them. The length of the CDR3 is 12 residues. In nucleotides, the CDR3 is TGTGCCAGCAGTGAAGGTGAAGGGGTCTACACCTTC. Translating gives CASSEGEGVYTF.

Only a few counts were recorded for this clonotype. The chain has TRBV7-2 and TRBJ2-3, with 10 bases fitting TRBD1. CDR3 length: 16 residues. Germline values: CDR1 SGHTA, CDR2 FQGNSA. V trimming: 3 bases; J trimming: 7 bases; junction bases outside the gene matches: 10. CDR3 nucleotides: TGTGCCAGCAGCTTTACCGGGACAGGGGAGGGAAATACGCAGTATTTT. This translates into CASSFTGTGEGNTQYF.

The sample holds a few counts of this clonotype. The J gene is TRBJ2-4, the V gene TRBV20-1, with a weak D call TRBD1 (6 bases). The germline V and J ends were trimmed by 3 bases and 8 bases, with 14 bases remaining between them. The CDR3 is 13 amino acids. Germline-derived CDR1 and CDR2 are DFQATT and SNEGSKA (reference sequence). CDR3 coding DNA: TGCAGTGCTAGTGTCAGGGGCTCGGACATTCAGTACTTC. It specifies CSASVRGSDIQYF.

This clonotype came up many times. As DNA, the CDR3 is TGTGCCAGCAGCGGGACAGGTTATAGAAAGAACACTGAAGCTTTCTTT. Residues: CASSGTGYRKNTEAFF. The genes are TRBV7-9 and TRBJ1-1; 8 bases match TRBD1. Per germline, CDR1 SEHNR and CDR2 FQNEAQ (reference sequence). This CDR3 contains 16 residues. V shed 5 bases and J 1 base; nucleotides not matched to a gene: 9.

This clonotype was recorded a few times. This chain joins TRBV7-2 and TRBJ2-7, with 7 bases that match TRBD1. The CDR3 loop spans 15 amino acids. CDR1 and CDR2 (germline): SGHTA, FQGNSA. The V and J ends lost 3 bases and 3 bases, in that order; junction bases with no gene match: 8. The CDR3 spells CASSLRVGGSYEQYF. The CDR3 DNA follows: TGTGCCAGCAGCTTGCGTGTAGGGGGCAGCTACGAGCAGTACTTC.

The sample holds many counts of this clonotype. V and J are TRBV7-9 and TRBJ1-1, with TRBD1 as a possible D gene (5 bases). The CDR3 is made up of 13 amino acids. Germline V gives CDR1 SEHNR, CDR2 FQNEAQ (reference sequence). V lost 6 bases and J 4 bases, leaving 12 bases between the germline ends. The CDR3 DNA reads as TGTGCCAGCAGTTTATTGGGGGGCACTGAAGCTTTCTTT. Its protein is CASSLLGGTEAFF.

The gene calls are TRBV10-3 and TRBJ2-3, with 10 bases aligning to TRBD1. The V gene end was trimmed by 10 bases and the J gene end by 4 bases; junction bases not matched to a gene: 17. Germline V lookup: CDR1 ENHRY, CDR2 SYGVKD. The CDR3 is 17 amino acids. CDR3 sequence: CATWGPGQGSFSDTQYF. The CDR3 DNA follows: TGTGCCACGTGGGGTCCGGGACAGGGGAGTTTTTCAGATACGCAGTATTTT.

There are many counts of this clonotype. The gene calls are TRBV25-1 and TRBJ1-5; 7 nucleotides align to TRBD1. CDR3 length: 16 amino acids. V shed 3 bases and J 2 bases; nucleotides not matched to a gene: 7. From germline, CDR1 is MGHDK and CDR2 SYGVNS. DNA for the CDR3: TGTGCCAGCAGTGATGCAGGGGGTGTTGGCAATCAGCCCCAGCATTTT. The encoded protein is CASSDAGGVGNQPQHF.

The chain couples TRBV11-2 to TRBJ1-1; D is unresolved. CDR1 and CDR2 (germline): SGHAT, FQNNGV. The CDR3 runs to 13 residues. V lost 5 bases to trimming and J lost 8 bases, with 15 bases between them. The CDR3 bases are TGTGCCAGCAGCGAGAGACGGGAACTCGAAGCTTTCTTT. Translating gives CASSERRELEAFF.

Points on this clonotype: Compared with germline, one end of the junction differs, possibly owing to a read error. The chain's CDR3 is CASSHDGQSDERYF. CDR3 coding DNA: TGTGCCAGCAGTCACGATGGCCAATCCGACGAGCGGTACTTC. The chain joins TRBV2 to TRBJ2-7; D is unresolved. Germline CDR1 is SNHLY and CDR2 is FYNNEI. The CDR3 length is 14 residues.

Concerning this clonotype itself: The junction departs from germline at one end; a sequencing error may be responsible. The gene calls are TRBV28 and TRBJ2-7; the D gene could be TRBD1 or TRBD2 (5 bases each). The CDR3 runs 14 residues. Germline V gene data show CDR1 as MDHEN and CDR2 as SYDVKM. CDR3 in DNA: TGTGCCAGCAGTTTCGGGACGCGCTCCTACGAGCAGGACTTC. This translates into CASSFGTRSYEQDF.

This sequence joins TRBV2 and TRBJ2-1, with TRBD2 identical over 12 bases. Losses at the gene ends were 5 bases for V and 8 bases for J; bases not matched to a gene: 4. Germline V CDR1 and CDR2: SNHLY, FYNNEI. The length of the CDR3 is 14 residues. For the CDR3, the DNA is TGTGCCAGCAGTACTAGCGGGAGGACGTATGAGCAGTTCTTC. This codes for CASSTSGRTYEQFF.

This clonotype was seen a handful of times. The junction departs from germline at one end; a sequencing error may be responsible. The chain combines TRBV27 with TRBJ2-5; TRBD2 aligns across 11 bases. The CDR3 has 16 amino acids. Germline V gene data show CDR1 as MNHEY and CDR2 as SMNVEV (reference sequence). This CDR3 reads CASRPTSGNAVETQYF. As DNA, the CDR3 is TGCGCCAGCAGACCGACTAGCGGGAACGCCGTAGAGACCCAGTACTTC.

This clonotype was found many times. The V and J genes are TRBV20-1 and TRBJ1-5; D perhaps matches TRBD1 (5 bases). The germline V gene has CDR1 DFQATT and CDR2 SNEGSKA (reference sequence). The ends were cut back, 5 bases at V and 0 bases at J, with 26 bases in the middle. This CDR3 contains 19 residues. The CDR3 DNA reads TGCAGTGCTTTGAAGCTCCGCCGGGACTGGACTTATAGCAATCAGCCCCAGCATTTT. This translates into CSALKLRRDWTYSNQPQHF.

The rearrangement uses TRBV5-4 and TRBJ1-1; no reliable D call. V lost 9 bases and J lost 8, with 20 bases in between. This CDR3 has 13 residues. Germline V gene data show CDR1 as SGHNT and CDR2 as YYREEE (reference sequence). The CDR3 sequence is CAITQGPGLEAFF. Written as DNA, the CDR3 is TGTGCCATCACACAAGGGCCCGGGTTAGAAGCTTTCTTT.

The chain uses TRBV7-9 and TRBJ1-2; no clear D. Germline V gene lookup returns CDR1 SEHNR and CDR2 FQNEAQ (reference sequence). Trimming took off 5 bases at V and 4 bases at J, with 17 bases between the two ends. The CDR3 length is 15 residues. In nucleotides, the CDR3 is TGTGCCAGCAGCCTCACCACGGGTATTGGCTATGGCTACACCTTC. Residues: CASSLTTGIGYGYTF. Combining the CDR3 with reference TRBV7-9 and TRBJ1-2 gives the whole variable domain DTGVSQNPRHKITKRGQNVTFRCDPISEHNRLYWYRQTLGQGPEFLTYFQNEAQLEKSRLLSDRFSAERPKGSFSTLEIQRTEQGDSAMYLCASSLTTGIGYGYTFGSGTRLTVV.

Comments on this clonotype: A read error may produce the germline difference seen at one junction end. The chain carries TRBV28 and TRBJ2-5; TRBD2 is a possible D gene (5 bases). CDR1 is MDHEN and CDR2 is SYDVKM in the germline V gene. The length of the CDR3 is 13 residues. CDR3 loop: CDSNGGSGETQYF. DNA of the CDR3: TGTGACAGCAATGGAGGCTCCGGAGAGACCCAGTACTTC. The complete variable domain, with remaining parts taken from reference TRBV28 and TRBJ2-5, reads DVKVTQSSRYLVKRTGEKVFLECVQDMDHENMFWYRQDPGLGLRLIYFSYDVKMKEKGDIPEGYSVSREKKERFSLILESASTNQTSMYLCDSNGGSGETQYFGPGTRLLVL.

The chain recombines TRBV6-1 with TRBJ2-1; tentatively, D is TRBD2 (6 bases). Per the germline V gene, CDR1 is MNHNS and CDR2 is SASEGT. CDR3 length equals 11 residues. Trimming stripped 5 bases from V and 11 bases from J, with 10 bases between. Here the CDR3 DNA reads TGTGCCAGCAGTCCCGGGGGTCAGCAGTTCTTC. It encodes CASSPGGQQFF.